These T cell receptor beta chains were read from a single sample in a study of blood T cell repertoires in COVID-19. Sequencing used immunoSEQ multiplex PCR; TCRdb keeps in-frame clones, though not all of them. The repertoire has about 220,000 clones, 82% of them found once; the top ten carry 3.6%. Material: peripheral blood. The receptors derive from a woman of 80 years or more with acute or convalescent COVID-19. Each CDR3 is given with its conserved first and last residue. The D gene is left open where the match is weak. Only part of the rows carry a size: once, few, many, or a class if the clone is expanded.

>TRBV2|TRBJ1-5|.|.
TGTGCCAGCAGTGAAGCGGAGAGCAATCAGCCCCAGCATTTT
CASSEAESNQPQHF
>TRBV3-1/TRBV3-2|TRBJ2-7|once|.
TGTGCCAGCAGCCATTCTTCCTACGAGCAGTACTTC
CASSHSSYEQYF
>TRBV21-1|TRBJ2-4|.|.
TGTGCCAGCAGCAAGAAACAAGCCAAAAACATTCAGTACTTC
CASSKKQAKNIQYF
>TRBV4-1|TRBJ2-4|.|.
TGCGCCAGCAGCCAAGTAGCTTCGGCCTATCGAGGCAAAAACATTCAGTACTTC
CASSQVASAYRGKNIQYF
>TRBV3-1/TRBV3-2|TRBJ1-6|.|TRBD1
TGTGCCAGCAGCTTCGGGACAGTCAATTCACCCCTCCACTTT
CASSFGTVNSPLHF
>TRBV9|TRBJ1-1|.|TRBD1
TGTGCCAGCAGCGTAGGACAGGGTATGGGGAACACTGAAGCTTTCTTT
CASSVGQGMGNTEAFF
>TRBV5-6|TRBJ2-3|.|TRBD1
TGTGCCAGCAGCTTTAGACAGGGGGCTAGGAATACGCAGTATTTT
CASSFRQGARNTQYF
>TRBV7-3|TRBJ2-5|.|TRBD2
TGTGCCAGCAGCTTGTTGGGGCGGGGGGCGTTAGCTCCCCAAGAGACCCAGTACTTC
CASSLLGRGALAPQETQYF
>TRBV9|TRBJ2-1|.|.
TGTGCCAGCAGCGTAGACAGGGTGGGTGGTGAGCAGTTCTTC
CASSVDRVGGEQFF
>TRBV7-9|TRBJ1-6|.|.
TGTGCCAGCAGCCTCACTAGGCCGGGCTATAATTCACCCCTCCACTTT
CASSLTRPGYNSPLHF
>TRBV3-1/TRBV3-2|TRBJ2-5|.|TRBD2
TGTGCCAGCAGCCAAAAGGCCTCGGGAGGGACCCAGTACTTC
CASSQKASGGTQYF
>TRBV11-3|TRBJ2-3|.|.
TGTGCCAGCAGCCCTGGGACACCAGATACGCAGTATTTT
CASSPGTPDTQYF
>TRBV24-1|TRBJ2-7|.|TRBD1
TGTGCCACCAGTGATCAGCGGGACAGGGGCTACGAGCAGTACTTC
CATSDQRDRGYEQYF
>TRBV6-5|TRBJ1-1|.|TRBD1
TGTGCCAGCATCGACAGGGGGCGGGGGAACACTGAAGCTTTCTTT
CASIDRGRGNTEAFF
>TRBV6-2/TRBV6-3|TRBJ1-1|once|.
TGTGCCAGCAGTTTGGGGAACGGGGCTGAAGCTTTCTTT
CASSLGNGAEAFF
>TRBV7-8|TRBJ1-6|.|.
TGTGCCAGCAGCTTAGGTTCTCAGGTTTATTCACCCCTCCACTTT
CASSLGSQVYSPLHF
>TRBV5-5|TRBJ1-3|.|.
TGTGCCAGCAGCTTGGGGCAGGGGGGAAACACCATATATTTT
CASSLGQGGNTIYF
>TRBV2|TRBJ2-1|.|.
TGTGCCAGCAGTAATCGGGAGACCTACAATGAGCAGTTCTTC
CASSNRETYNEQFF
>TRBV3-1/TRBV3-2|TRBJ1-2|.|TRBD1
TGTGCCAGCAGCCCGGGACAGGGGCGGGGCTACACCTTC
CASSPGQGRGYTF
>TRBV15|TRBJ2-6|once|.
TGTGCCACCAGCAGAGTGGCTTCTGGGGCCAACGTCCTGACTTTC
CATSRVASGANVLTF
>TRBV9|TRBJ2-2|.|TRBD2
TGTGCCAGCAGCGTAGTCCTAGCGGGGGAATCCGGGGAGCTGTTTTTT
CASSVVLAGESGELFF
>TRBV19|TRBJ1-3|.|.
TGTGCCAGTAGTTCACTTGGACAGATGAGCTCTGGAAACACCATATATTTT
CASSSLGQMSSGNTIYF
>TRBV2|TRBJ1-1|.|.
TGTGCCAGCAGTGAAGCGGGGGGTCGTATTGAAGCTTTCTTT
CASSEAGGRIEAFF
>TRBV7-2|TRBJ1-2|.|.
TGTGCCAGCAGCCCTAAGGGACTGCCGTCGGGCTACACCTTC
CASSPKGLPSGYTF
>TRBV6-5|TRBJ2-5|.|.
TGTGCCAGCAGTCGGCGGGACTCAGAGTACTTC
CASSRRDSEYF
>TRBV4-2|TRBJ2-5|.|.
TGTGCCAGCAGCCAAGATCTCCTGAGGCAAGAGACCCAGTACTTC
CASSQDLLRQETQYF
>TRBV2|TRBJ2-7|.|TRBD2
TGTGCCAGCAGGGAAGGGACTAGCGGGTCCTACGAGCAGTACTTC
CASREGTSGSYEQYF
>TRBV27|TRBJ2-3|.|TRBD1
TGTGCCAGCAGAAACCAGGGGGCGGCAGATACGCAGTATTTT
CASRNQGAADTQYF
>TRBV6-5|TRBJ2-5|once|.
TGTGCCAGCAGTTCCTTGACAGGACAAGAGACCCAGTACTTC
CASSSLTGQETQYF
>TRBV18|TRBJ1-1|.|.
TGTGCCAGCTCCCCGCCACTGGATATGGACAGTTTCAAGGTGGCTTTCTTT
CASSPPLDMDSFKVAFF
>TRBV10-3|TRBJ2-5|.|TRBD2
TGTGCCATCAGTGAGGGGACTAGCGGGGGACTGGGGACCCAGTACTTC
CAISEGTSGGLGTQYF
>TRBV19|TRBJ2-1|.|TRBD1
TGTGCCACGAGACAGGGCTTCTACAATGAGCAGTTCTTC
CATRQGFYNEQFF
>TRBV5-4|TRBJ1-1|.|.
TGTGCCAGCAGCTTTGTCCCCACCAGGGCGGCGGGGACTGAAGCTTTCTTT
CASSFVPTRAAGTEAFF
>TRBV5-1|TRBJ2-3|.|.
TGCGCCAGCAGCCTACGACAGAGCACAGATACGCAGTATTTT
CASSLRQSTDTQYF
>TRBV11-2|TRBJ2-1|.|TRBD2
TGTGCCAGCAGCAAGGGGAGGGTAGCCTACAATGAGCAGTTCTTC
CASSKGRVAYNEQFF
>TRBV5-4|TRBJ1-1|.|.
TGTGCCAGCAGCACTGGAGTTGGCAGGGTGAACACTGAAGCTTTCTTT
CASSTGVGRVNTEAFF
>TRBV19|TRBJ1-1|.|.
TGTGCCAGTAGAGGGCGGGGTGAAGCTTTCTTT
CASRGRGEAFF